These T cell receptor beta chains were read from a single sample in a study of cytotoxic CD8 clonotypes in ibrutinib-treated CLL. Libraries were prepared by immunoSEQ multiplex PCR; TCRdb keeps only in-frame clonotypes and omits some of them. The sample holds 270,000 or so clones, around 77% seen once. The sample was PBMCs, taken at disease progression, from a patient treated with ibrutinib. The receptors here all came from a human donor with chronic lymphocytic leukemia. The conserved cysteine and the conserved F or W are not part of the CDR3 here. Each record gives: V gene, clone size, J gene, D gene, CDR3 length, CDR3 protein. D genes are given only for firm matches. Clone sizes are given selectively: once, few, many, or a class where the clone is expanded.

V: TRBV7-8
size: NA
J: TRBJ2-7
D: TRBD1
length: 12
CDR3: ASSLSGQAYEQY

V: TRBV10-1
size: few
J: TRBJ1-5
D: NA
length: 11
CDR3: ATSEDSNQPQH

V: TRBV6-1
size: NA
J: TRBJ2-7
D: NA
length: 13
CDR3: ASSASGTGSYEQY

V: TRBV7-9
size: NA
J: TRBJ2-5
D: TRBD2
length: 14
CDR3: ASSPTGTSGQETQY

V: TRBV19
size: few
J: TRBJ1-2
D: NA
length: 10
CDR3: ASSIAGRPYT

V: TRBV6-5
size: NA
J: TRBJ2-6
D: NA
length: 13
CDR3: ASRQTGRGANVLT

V: TRBV4-1
size: NA
J: TRBJ2-3
D: TRBD2
length: 15
CDR3: ASSQAWGRGGTDTQY

V: TRBV18
size: few
J: TRBJ1-6
D: NA
length: 17
CDR3: ASSPRVQSRSGHNSPLH

V: TRBV9
size: few
J: TRBJ1-6
D: TRBD1
length: 12
CDR3: ASSVGQAYSPLH

V: TRBV29-1
size: few
J: TRBJ2-7
D: TRBD1
length: 10
CDR3: SVVGQPYEQY

V: TRBV25-1
size: few
J: TRBJ1-1
D: TRBD1
length: 12
CDR3: ASSKDRVFTEAF

V: TRBV5-1
size: many
J: TRBJ2-3
D: NA
length: 10
CDR3: ASREITDTQY

V: TRBV10-3
size: NA
J: TRBJ1-3
D: NA
length: 16
CDR3: AISESSLGRSSGNTIY

V: TRBV15
size: few
J: TRBJ2-3
D: TRBD2
length: 15
CDR3: ATSSPRTSGSTDTQY

V: TRBV9
size: few
J: TRBJ2-3
D: TRBD2
length: 14
CDR3: ASSVVAGAPTDTQY

V: TRBV28
size: NA
J: TRBJ2-2
D: NA
length: 9
CDR3: ASMDSGELF

V: TRBV5-1
size: NA
J: TRBJ2-1
D: TRBD2
length: 14
CDR3: ASSLRDYGKVGEQF